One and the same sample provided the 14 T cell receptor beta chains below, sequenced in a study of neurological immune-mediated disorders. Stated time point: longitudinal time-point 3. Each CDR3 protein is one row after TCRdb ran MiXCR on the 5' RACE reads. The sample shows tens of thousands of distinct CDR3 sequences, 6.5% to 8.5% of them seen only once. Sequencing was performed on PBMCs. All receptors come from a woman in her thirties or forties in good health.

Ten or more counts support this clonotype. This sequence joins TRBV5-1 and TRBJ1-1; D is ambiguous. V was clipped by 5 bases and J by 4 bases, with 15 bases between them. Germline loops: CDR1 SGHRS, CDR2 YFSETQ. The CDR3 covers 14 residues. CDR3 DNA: TGCGCCAGCAGAGTTGGTTTTGGGTCCACTGAAGCTTTCTTT. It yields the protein CASRVGFGSTEAFF.

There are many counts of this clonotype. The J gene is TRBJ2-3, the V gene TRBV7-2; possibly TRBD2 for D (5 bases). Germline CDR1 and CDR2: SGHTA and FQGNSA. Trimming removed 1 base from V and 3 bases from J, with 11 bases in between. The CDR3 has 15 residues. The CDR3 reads CASSLVGSETDTQYF. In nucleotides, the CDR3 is TGTGCCAGCAGCTTAGTGGGTAGCGAGACAGATACGCAGTATTTT.

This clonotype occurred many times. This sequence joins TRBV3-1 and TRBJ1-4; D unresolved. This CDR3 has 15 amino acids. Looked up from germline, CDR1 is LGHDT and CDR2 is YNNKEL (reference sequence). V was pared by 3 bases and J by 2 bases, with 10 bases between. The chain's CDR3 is CASSQRSVTNEKLFF. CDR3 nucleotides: TGTGCCAGCAGCCAGAGATCGGTTACTAATGAAAAACTGTTTTTT. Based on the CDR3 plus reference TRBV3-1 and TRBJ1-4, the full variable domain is DTAVSQTPKYLVTQMGNDKSIKCEQNLGHDTMYWYKQDSKKFLKIMFSYNNKELIINETVPNRFSPKSPDKAHLNLHINSLELGDSAVYFCASSQRSVTNEKLFFGSGTQLSVL.

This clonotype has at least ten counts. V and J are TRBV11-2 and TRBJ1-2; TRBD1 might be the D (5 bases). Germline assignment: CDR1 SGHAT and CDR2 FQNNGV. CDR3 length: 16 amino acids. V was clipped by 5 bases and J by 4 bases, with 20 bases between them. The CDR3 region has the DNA TGTGCCAGCAGCGACCCCGTTGGGGGAGGTCTCTATGGCTACACCTTC. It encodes CASSDPVGGGLYGYTF. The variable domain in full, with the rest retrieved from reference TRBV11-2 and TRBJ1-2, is EAGVAQSPRYKIIEKRQSVAFWCNPISGHATLYWYQQILGQGPKLLIQFQNNGVVDDSQLPKDRFSAERLKGVDSTLKIQPAKLEDSAVYLCASSDPVGGGLYGYTFGSGTRLTVV.

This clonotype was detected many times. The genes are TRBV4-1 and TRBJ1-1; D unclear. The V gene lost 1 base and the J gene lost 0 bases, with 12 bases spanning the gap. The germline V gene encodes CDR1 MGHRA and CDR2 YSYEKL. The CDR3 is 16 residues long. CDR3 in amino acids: CASSQVGPPMNTEAFF. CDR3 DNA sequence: TGCGCCAGCAGCCAAGTGGGCCCCCCTATGAACACTGAAGCTTTCTTT.

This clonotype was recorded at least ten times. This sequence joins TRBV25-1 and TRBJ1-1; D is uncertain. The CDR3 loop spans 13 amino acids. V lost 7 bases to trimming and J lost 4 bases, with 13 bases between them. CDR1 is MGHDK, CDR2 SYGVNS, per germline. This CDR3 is CASNLGVGTEAFF. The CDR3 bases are TGTGCCAGCAATTTAGGAGTGGGCACTGAAGCTTTCTTT.

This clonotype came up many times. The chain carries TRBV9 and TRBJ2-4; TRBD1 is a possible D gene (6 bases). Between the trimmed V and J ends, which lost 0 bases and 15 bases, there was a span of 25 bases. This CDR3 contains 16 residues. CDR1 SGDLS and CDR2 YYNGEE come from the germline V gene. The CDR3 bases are TGTGCCAGCAGCGTAGGATCAGGTCTGGGGGCTACGGGGTTGTACTTC. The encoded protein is CASSVGSGLGATGLYF.

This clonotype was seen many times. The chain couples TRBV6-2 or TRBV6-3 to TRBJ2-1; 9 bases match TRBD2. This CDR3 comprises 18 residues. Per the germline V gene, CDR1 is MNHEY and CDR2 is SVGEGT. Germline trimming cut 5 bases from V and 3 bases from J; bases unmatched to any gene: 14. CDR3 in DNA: TGTGCCAGCAGTCGTATGCGGCCTAGCGGGAAAATCTACAATGAGCAGTTCTTC. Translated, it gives CASSRMRPSGKIYNEQFF.

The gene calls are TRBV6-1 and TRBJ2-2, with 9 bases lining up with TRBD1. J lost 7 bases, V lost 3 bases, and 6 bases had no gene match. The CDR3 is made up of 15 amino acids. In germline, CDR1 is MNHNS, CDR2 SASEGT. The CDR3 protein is CASSDGTGSGGELFF. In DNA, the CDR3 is TGTGCCAGCAGTGATGGGACAGGGTCGGGCGGGGAGCTGTTTTTT.

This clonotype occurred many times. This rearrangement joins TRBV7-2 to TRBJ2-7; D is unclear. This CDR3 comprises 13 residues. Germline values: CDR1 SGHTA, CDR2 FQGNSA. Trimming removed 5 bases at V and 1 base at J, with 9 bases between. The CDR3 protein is CASSIGLSYEQYF. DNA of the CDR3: TGTGCCAGCAGCATCGGGCTATCCTACGAGCAGTACTTC.

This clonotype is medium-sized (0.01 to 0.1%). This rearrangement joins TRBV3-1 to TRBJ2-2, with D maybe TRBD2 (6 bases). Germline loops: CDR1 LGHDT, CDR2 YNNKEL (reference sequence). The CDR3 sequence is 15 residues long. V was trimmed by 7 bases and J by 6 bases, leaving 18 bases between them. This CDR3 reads CASTPGRSGPGELFF. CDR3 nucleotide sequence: TGTGCCAGCACCCCAGGGAGGTCCGGTCCCGGGGAGCTGTTTTTT.

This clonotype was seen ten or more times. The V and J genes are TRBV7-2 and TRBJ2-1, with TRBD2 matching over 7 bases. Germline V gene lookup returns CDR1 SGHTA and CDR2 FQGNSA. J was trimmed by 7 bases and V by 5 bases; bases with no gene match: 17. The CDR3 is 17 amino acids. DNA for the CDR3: TGTGCCAGCAGCCTTTGGGCGGTAGCGGGTAAAATAAATGAGCAGTTCTTC. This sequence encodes CASSLWAVAGKINEQFF. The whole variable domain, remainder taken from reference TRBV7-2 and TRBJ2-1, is GAGVSQSPSNKVTEKGKDVELRCDPISGHTALYWYRQSLGQGLEFLIYFQGNSAPDKSGLPSDRFSAERTGGSVSTLTIQRTQQEDSAVYLCASSLWAVAGKINEQFFGPGTRLTVL.

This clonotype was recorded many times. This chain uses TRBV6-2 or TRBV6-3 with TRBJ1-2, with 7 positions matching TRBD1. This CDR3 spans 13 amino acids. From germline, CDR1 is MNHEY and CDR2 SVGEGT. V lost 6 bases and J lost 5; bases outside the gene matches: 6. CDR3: CASRRGTVYGYTF. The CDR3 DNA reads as TGTGCCAGCAGACGAGGGACAGTATATGGCTACACCTTC.

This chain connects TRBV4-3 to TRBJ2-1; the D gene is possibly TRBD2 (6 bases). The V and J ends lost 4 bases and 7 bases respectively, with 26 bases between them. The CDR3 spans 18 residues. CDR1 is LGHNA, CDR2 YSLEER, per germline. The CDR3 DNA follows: TGCGCCAGCAGCCCCGGCCCCCCCCGGGACTGGGCACGGAATGAGCAGTTCTTC. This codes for CASSPGPPRDWARNEQFF.